This TCR beta chain stems from a study of T cell responses to AZD1222 COVID-19 vaccine. Generated by immunoSEQ multiplex PCR, the TCRdb table keeps only in-frame clones and is missing some. The sample records approximately 89,000 clones, approximately 86% being singletons. Looked up from germline, CDR1 is GTSNPN and CDR2 is SVGIG (reference sequence). With 3 bases removed from V and 7 bases from J, the gap between germline ends came to 10 bases. This CDR3 has 12 residues. The sequencing used peripheral blood, collected 28 days after the second AZD1222 dose. J is TRBJ1-5 and V is TRBV30; possibly TRBD1 for D (6 bases). The sequence came from an adult who received the AZD1222 COVID-19 vaccine. The CDR3 DNA reads as TGTGCCTGGAGACAGGGTGGCCAGCCCCAGCATTTT. Translated, it gives CAWRQGGQPQHF.